This is a list of T cell receptor beta chains from one sample in a study of OX40 agonist ivuxolimab in advanced cancers. Only in-frame clones appear in the TCRdb table, and some are missing; sequencing was by immunoSEQ multiplex PCR. The table lists 55,000 to 70,000 clones, 80% to 90% of them singletons, with approximately 0.92% in the top ten. The source was CD4+ or CD8+ T cells sorted from blood, collected in a trial of the OX40 agonist ivuxolimab. Receptor source: an adult with an advanced solid tumor such as melanoma, head and neck, liver or kidney cancer. Both conserved end residues are part of each CDR3. The order of the fields is V gene, D gene, J gene, clone size, CDR3 protein, CDR3 DNA. A D gene is named only where the DNA matches it firmly. Where a row states a size, it is once, few, many or the class of an expanded clone; other rows omit it.

v_call: TRBV28
d_call: .
j_call: TRBJ2-7
clone_size: once
cdr3_aa: CASSLSGAPGYEQYF
cdr3_nt: TGTGCCAGCAGTCTATCTGGGGCGCCCGGCTACGAGCAGTACTTC

v_call: TRBV28
d_call: TRBD2
j_call: TRBJ2-5
clone_size: .
cdr3_aa: CASSFTSGSFAGQYF
cdr3_nt: TGTGCCAGCAGTTTTACCAGCGGGAGTTTTGCGGGCCAGTACTTC

v_call: TRBV9
d_call: .
j_call: TRBJ2-3
clone_size: .
cdr3_aa: CASSILPDTQYF
cdr3_nt: TGTGCCAGCAGCATTTTACCAGATACGCAGTATTTT

v_call: TRBV7-2
d_call: TRBD2
j_call: TRBJ2-7
clone_size: .
cdr3_aa: CASSVQTSETYEQYF
cdr3_nt: TGTGCCAGCAGCGTCCAGACTAGCGAAACCTACGAGCAGTACTTC

v_call: TRBV4-1
d_call: .
j_call: TRBJ1-4
clone_size: .
cdr3_aa: CASSQLLVEKLFF
cdr3_nt: TGCGCCAGCAGCCAGCTACTAGTAGAAAAACTGTTTTTT

v_call: TRBV18
d_call: TRBD2
j_call: TRBJ2-3
clone_size: .
cdr3_aa: CASSPGLAGVRLDTQYF
cdr3_nt: TGTGCCAGCTCACCCGGACTAGCGGGAGTGAGATTAGATACGCAGTATTTT

v_call: TRBV29-1
d_call: .
j_call: TRBJ2-5
clone_size: .
cdr3_aa: CSVELGTEPGETQYF
cdr3_nt: TGCAGCGTTGAGCTCGGGACTGAGCCGGGGGAGACCCAGTACTTC

v_call: TRBV7-9
d_call: .
j_call: TRBJ2-5
clone_size: .
cdr3_aa: CASSLTGQGIETQYF
cdr3_nt: TGTGCCAGCAGCTTAACGGGTCAGGGGATAGAGACCCAGTACTTC

v_call: TRBV5-1
d_call: .
j_call: TRBJ2-2
clone_size: .
cdr3_aa: CASSLSTGYTGELFF
cdr3_nt: TGCGCCAGCAGTCTATCCACAGGGTACACCGGGGAGCTGTTTTTT

v_call: TRBV4-1
d_call: .
j_call: TRBJ2-2
clone_size: .
cdr3_aa: CASSPNKGQGTGELFF
cdr3_nt: TGCGCCAGCAGCCCAAATAAAGGTCAGGGCACCGGGGAGCTGTTTTTT

v_call: TRBV11-3
d_call: TRBD1
j_call: TRBJ2-7
clone_size: .
cdr3_aa: CASSSRTGGTYEQYF
cdr3_nt: TGTGCCAGCAGCTCTCGGACAGGGGGGACCTACGAGCAGTACTTC

v_call: TRBV10-1
d_call: .
j_call: TRBJ2-7
clone_size: .
cdr3_aa: CASRPYYEQYF
cdr3_nt: TGCGCCAGCAGGCCCTACTACGAGCAGTACTTC

v_call: TRBV4-2
d_call: TRBD1
j_call: TRBJ1-5
clone_size: .
cdr3_aa: CASSQRDRGNQPQHF
cdr3_nt: TGTGCCAGCAGCCAGCGGGACAGGGGGAATCAGCCCCAGCATTTT

v_call: TRBV7-9
d_call: TRBD1
j_call: TRBJ1-1
clone_size: .
cdr3_aa: CASSHLGQGEAFF
cdr3_nt: TGTGCCAGCAGCCACCTCGGACAGGGTGAAGCTTTCTTT

v_call: TRBV6-4
d_call: TRBD1
j_call: TRBJ1-1
clone_size: medium-sized
cdr3_aa: CASSDSTGLNTEAFF
cdr3_nt: TGTGCCAGCAGTGACTCGACAGGGTTGAACACTGAAGCTTTCTTT

v_call: TRBV27
d_call: TRBD2
j_call: TRBJ2-1
clone_size: .
cdr3_aa: CASSSRLAGGYNEQFF
cdr3_nt: TGTGCCAGCAGTTCCAGACTAGCGGGAGGTTACAATGAGCAGTTCTTC

v_call: TRBV5-1
d_call: TRBD1
j_call: TRBJ1-1
clone_size: .
cdr3_aa: CASSVDRDLRSTEAFF
cdr3_nt: TGCGCCAGCAGCGTGGACAGGGATCTACGCTCCACTGAAGCTTTCTTT

v_call: TRBV28
d_call: TRBD1
j_call: TRBJ2-5
clone_size: .
cdr3_aa: CASSGAGGRQVGQYF
cdr3_nt: TGTGCCAGCTCCGGGGCAGGGGGCCGGCAGGTGGGCCAGTACTTC

v_call: TRBV7-9
d_call: .
j_call: TRBJ2-1
clone_size: .
cdr3_aa: CASSLGAHISYNEQFF
cdr3_nt: TGTGCCAGCAGCTTAGGCGCGCATATCTCCTACAATGAGCAGTTCTTC

v_call: TRBV18
d_call: .
j_call: TRBJ2-1
clone_size: .
cdr3_aa: CASSSFMDEQFF
cdr3_nt: TGTGCCAGCTCTTCCTTTATGGATGAGCAGTTCTTC

v_call: TRBV25-1
d_call: TRBD1
j_call: TRBJ1-1
clone_size: .
cdr3_aa: CASSVPGTGGTEAFF
cdr3_nt: TGTGCCAGCAGTGTACCCGGGACAGGGGGAACTGAAGCTTTCTTT

v_call: TRBV28
d_call: .
j_call: TRBJ2-7
clone_size: .
cdr3_aa: CASSPRRVPTFEQYF
cdr3_nt: TGTGCCAGCAGCCCCCGCAGGGTTCCGACTTTCGAGCAGTACTTC

v_call: TRBV4-2
d_call: .
j_call: TRBJ1-2
clone_size: .
cdr3_aa: CASRRDSHYGYTF
cdr3_nt: TGTGCCAGCAGGAGGGACTCACACTATGGCTACACCTTC

v_call: TRBV4-1
d_call: .
j_call: TRBJ2-5
clone_size: .
cdr3_aa: CASSPQSLRSGQETQYF
cdr3_nt: TGCGCCAGCAGCCCGCAGAGCCTACGCAGCGGTCAAGAGACCCAGTACTTC

v_call: TRBV11-2
d_call: TRBD2
j_call: TRBJ2-1
clone_size: .
cdr3_aa: CASSFLGGGNEQFF
cdr3_nt: TGTGCCAGCAGCTTCTTAGGCGGGGGCAATGAGCAGTTCTTC

v_call: TRBV6-5
d_call: TRBD1
j_call: TRBJ1-1
clone_size: .
cdr3_aa: CASSRTGMNTEAFF
cdr3_nt: TGTGCCAGCAGCCGGACAGGGATGAACACTGAAGCTTTCTTT

v_call: TRBV7-2
d_call: TRBD1
j_call: TRBJ2-5
clone_size: .
cdr3_aa: CASSWTGNQETQYF
cdr3_nt: TGTGCCAGCAGCTGGACAGGGAACCAAGAGACCCAGTACTTC

v_call: TRBV7-3
d_call: .
j_call: TRBJ2-5
clone_size: .
cdr3_aa: CASSWTPPATQYF
cdr3_nt: TGTGCCAGCAGCTGGACTCCTCCCGCAACCCAGTACTTC

v_call: TRBV18
d_call: TRBD1
j_call: TRBJ1-1
clone_size: .
cdr3_aa: CASSHRGQGNTEAFF
cdr3_nt: TGTGCCAGCTCTCACAGGGGCCAGGGGAACACTGAAGCTTTCTTT

v_call: TRBV5-4
d_call: .
j_call: TRBJ1-1
clone_size: .
cdr3_aa: CASSAAGERAEAFF
cdr3_nt: TGTGCCAGCAGCGCCGCAGGGGAGAGGGCTGAAGCTTTCTTT

v_call: TRBV6-5
d_call: .
j_call: TRBJ1-5
clone_size: .
cdr3_aa: CAGRSGQRNQPQHF
cdr3_nt: TGTGCCGGCAGAAGTGGACAGCGTAATCAGCCCCAGCATTTT

v_call: TRBV30
d_call: .
j_call: TRBJ1-4
clone_size: .
cdr3_aa: CACTGFTEKLFF
cdr3_nt: TGTGCCTGCACAGGGTTTACCGAAAAACTGTTTTTT

v_call: TRBV9
d_call: .
j_call: TRBJ1-1
clone_size: once
cdr3_aa: CASSEGGSGREAFF
cdr3_nt: TGTGCCAGCAGCGAGGGGGGGAGCGGACGTGAAGCTTTCTTT

v_call: TRBV6-6
d_call: .
j_call: TRBJ1-2
clone_size: .
cdr3_aa: CASSYSGQGPTYGYTF
cdr3_nt: TGTGCCAGCAGTTACTCAGGGCAGGGACCGACCTATGGCTACACCTTC

v_call: TRBV4-2
d_call: TRBD2
j_call: TRBJ2-3
clone_size: few
cdr3_aa: CASSREGDTQYF
cdr3_nt: TGTGCCAGCAGCCGGGAGGGGGATACGCAGTATTTT

v_call: TRBV5-1
d_call: .
j_call: TRBJ1-1
clone_size: .
cdr3_aa: CASSPEGDTEAFF
cdr3_nt: TGCGCCAGCAGCCCGGAGGGGGACACTGAAGCTTTCTTT

v_call: TRBV4-1
d_call: .
j_call: TRBJ1-1
clone_size: .
cdr3_aa: CASSQDIVGAYTEAFF
cdr3_nt: TGCGCCAGCAGCCAAGATATCGTCGGGGCTTACACTGAAGCTTTCTTT

v_call: TRBV15
d_call: .
j_call: TRBJ1-5
clone_size: .
cdr3_aa: CATSRGRDSNQPQHF
cdr3_nt: TGTGCCACCAGCAGAGGCCGGGACAGCAATCAGCCCCAGCATTTT

v_call: TRBV28
d_call: TRBD2
j_call: TRBJ2-7
clone_size: .
cdr3_aa: CASRSPSGGHGEQYF
cdr3_nt: TGTGCCAGCAGGTCCCCTAGCGGGGGCCACGGCGAGCAGTACTTC

v_call: TRBV27
d_call: TRBD2
j_call: TRBJ2-1
clone_size: .
cdr3_aa: CASRVAGVIHNEQFF
cdr3_nt: TGTGCCAGCAGAGTAGCGGGAGTTATCCACAATGAGCAGTTCTTC

v_call: TRBV6-5
d_call: .
j_call: TRBJ2-1
clone_size: .
cdr3_aa: CASRAPGSWNEQFF
cdr3_nt: TGTGCCAGCAGGGCCCCGGGATCGTGGAATGAGCAGTTCTTC

v_call: TRBV19
d_call: .
j_call: TRBJ1-2
clone_size: .
cdr3_aa: CASIPGGDPWESNYGYTF
cdr3_nt: TGTGCCAGTATTCCCGGAGGGGACCCCTGGGAGTCTAACTATGGCTACACCTTC

v_call: TRBV2
d_call: .
j_call: TRBJ1-5
clone_size: .
cdr3_aa: CASSVQYSNQPQHF
cdr3_nt: TGTGCCAGCAGTGTACAGTATAGCAATCAGCCCCAGCATTTT

v_call: TRBV7-2
d_call: .
j_call: TRBJ2-7
clone_size: .
cdr3_aa: CASSLEGPPNSYEQYF
cdr3_nt: TGTGCCAGCAGCTTAGAGGGACCTCCGAACTCCTACGAGCAGTACTTC

v_call: TRBV27
d_call: .
j_call: TRBJ2-7
clone_size: .
cdr3_aa: CASSSPPQGVHEQYF
cdr3_nt: TGTGCCAGCAGTTCGCCTCCCCAGGGAGTCCACGAGCAGTACTTC

v_call: TRBV29-1
d_call: .
j_call: TRBJ2-7
clone_size: few
cdr3_aa: CSVADLWQSPYEQYF
cdr3_nt: TGCAGCGTTGCTGATTTATGGCAATCTCCCTACGAGCAGTACTTC

v_call: TRBV28
d_call: .
j_call: TRBJ1-4
clone_size: .
cdr3_aa: CASRRASNEKLFF
cdr3_nt: TGTGCCAGCAGAAGGGCAAGTAATGAAAAACTGTTTTTT

v_call: TRBV5-1
d_call: .
j_call: TRBJ2-7
clone_size: .
cdr3_aa: CASSLARSLLEQYF
cdr3_nt: TGCGCCAGCAGCTTGGCCAGGAGCCTCCTCGAGCAGTACTTC

v_call: TRBV18
d_call: .
j_call: TRBJ2-7
clone_size: .
cdr3_aa: CASSPDSYYEFEQYF
cdr3_nt: TGTGCCAGCTCGCCCGACAGTTACTACGAGTTTGAGCAGTACTTC

v_call: TRBV28
d_call: .
j_call: TRBJ1-4
clone_size: once
cdr3_aa: CASSLTNEKLFF
cdr3_nt: TGTGCCAGCAGTTTGACTAATGAAAAACTGTTTTTT

v_call: TRBV5-4
d_call: .
j_call: TRBJ2-5
clone_size: once
cdr3_aa: CASSLGQRGSETQYF
cdr3_nt: TGTGCCAGCAGCTTGGGACAGAGAGGTTCGGAGACCCAGTACTTC

v_call: TRBV13
d_call: .
j_call: TRBJ1-1
clone_size: .
cdr3_aa: CASSSLRYEAFF
cdr3_nt: TGTGCCAGCAGCTCCCTTCGATATGAAGCTTTCTTT

v_call: TRBV6-5
d_call: TRBD1
j_call: TRBJ2-5
clone_size: .
cdr3_aa: CASSITGGETQYF
cdr3_nt: TGTGCCAGCAGTATCACAGGGGGAGAGACCCAGTACTTC